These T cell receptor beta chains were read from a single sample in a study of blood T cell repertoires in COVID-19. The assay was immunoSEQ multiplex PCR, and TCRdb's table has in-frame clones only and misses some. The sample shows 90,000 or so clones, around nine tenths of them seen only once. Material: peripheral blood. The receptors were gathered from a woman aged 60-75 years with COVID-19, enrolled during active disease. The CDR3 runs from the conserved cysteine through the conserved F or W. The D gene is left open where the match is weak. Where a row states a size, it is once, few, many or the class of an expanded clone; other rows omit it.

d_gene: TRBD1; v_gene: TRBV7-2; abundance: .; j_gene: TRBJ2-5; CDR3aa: CASRQGQGRETQYF; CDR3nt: TGTGCCAGCAGACAGGGACAGGGGAGAGAGACCCAGTACTTC
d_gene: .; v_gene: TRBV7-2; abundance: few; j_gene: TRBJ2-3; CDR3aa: CASSRFLDNTDTQYF; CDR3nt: TGTGCCAGCAGCCGGTTTCTTGACAATACAGATACGCAGTATTTT
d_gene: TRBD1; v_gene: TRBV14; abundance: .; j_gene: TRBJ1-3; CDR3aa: CASSTRDRAGNTIYF; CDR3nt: TGTGCCAGCAGCACCCGGGACAGGGCTGGAAACACCATATATTTT
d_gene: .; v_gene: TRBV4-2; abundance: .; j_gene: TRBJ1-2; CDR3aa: CASSQEWSNYGYTF; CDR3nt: TGTGCCAGCAGCCAAGAGTGGAGTAACTATGGCTACACCTTC
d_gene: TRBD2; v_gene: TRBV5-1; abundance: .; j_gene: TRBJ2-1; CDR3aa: CASSPVAGSSYNEQFF; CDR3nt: TGCGCCAGCAGCCCGGTAGCGGGGAGCTCCTACAATGAGCAGTTCTTC
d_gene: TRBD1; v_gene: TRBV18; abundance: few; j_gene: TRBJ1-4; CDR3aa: CASSPTGGTNEKLFF; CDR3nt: TGTGCCAGCTCACCAACAGGGGGGACTAATGAAAAACTGTTTTTT
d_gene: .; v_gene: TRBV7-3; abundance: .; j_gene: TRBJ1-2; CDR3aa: CASSLVGGSNYGYTF; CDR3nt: TGTGCCAGCAGCTTAGTCGGGGGTTCTAACTATGGCTACACCTTC
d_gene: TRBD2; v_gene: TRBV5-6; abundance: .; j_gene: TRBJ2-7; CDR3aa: CASSLRLAGGPLYEQYF; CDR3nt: TGTGCCAGCAGCTTAAGGCTAGCGGGGGGGCCTTTGTACGAGCAGTACTTC
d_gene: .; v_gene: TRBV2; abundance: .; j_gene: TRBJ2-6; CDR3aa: CASSEPRPVGANVLTF; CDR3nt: TGTGCCAGCAGTGAACCCAGGCCTGTCGGGGCCAACGTCCTGACTTTC
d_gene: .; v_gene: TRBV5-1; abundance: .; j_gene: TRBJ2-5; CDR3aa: CASSLSAGANQETQYF; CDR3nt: TGCGCCAGCAGCTTGAGTGCAGGGGCGAACCAAGAGACCCAGTACTTC
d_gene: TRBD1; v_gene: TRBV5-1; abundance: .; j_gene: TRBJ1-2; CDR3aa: CASRKVQGNIDYGYTF; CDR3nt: TGCGCCAGCAGAAAAGTACAGGGGAACATAGACTATGGCTACACCTTC
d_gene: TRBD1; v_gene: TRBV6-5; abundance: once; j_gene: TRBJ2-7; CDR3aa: CASSSGQDAYEQYF; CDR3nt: TGTGCCAGCAGTTCGGGACAGGACGCCTACGAGCAGTACTTC